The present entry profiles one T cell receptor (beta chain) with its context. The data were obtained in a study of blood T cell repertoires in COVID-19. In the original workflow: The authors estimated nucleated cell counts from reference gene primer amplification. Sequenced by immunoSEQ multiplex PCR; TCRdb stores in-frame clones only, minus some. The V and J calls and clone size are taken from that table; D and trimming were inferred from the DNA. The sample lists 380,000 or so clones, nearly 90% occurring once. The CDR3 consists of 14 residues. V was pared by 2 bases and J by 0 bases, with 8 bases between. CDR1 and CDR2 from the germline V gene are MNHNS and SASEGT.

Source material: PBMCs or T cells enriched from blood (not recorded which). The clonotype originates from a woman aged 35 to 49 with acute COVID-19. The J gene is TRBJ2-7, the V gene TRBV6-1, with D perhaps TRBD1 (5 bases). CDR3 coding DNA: TGTGCCAGCAGTGAACTTGACAGCTCCTACGAGCAGTACTTC. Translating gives CASSELDSSYEQYF.